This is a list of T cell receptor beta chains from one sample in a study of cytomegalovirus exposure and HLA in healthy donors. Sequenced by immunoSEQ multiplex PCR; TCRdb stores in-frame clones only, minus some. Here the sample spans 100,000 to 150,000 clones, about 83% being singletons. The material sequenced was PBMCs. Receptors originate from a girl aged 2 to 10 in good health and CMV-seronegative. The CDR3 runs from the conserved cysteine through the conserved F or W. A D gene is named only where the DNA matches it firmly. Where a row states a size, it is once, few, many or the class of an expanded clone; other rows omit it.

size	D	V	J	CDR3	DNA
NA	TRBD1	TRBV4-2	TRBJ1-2	CASSQGASGTVYGYTF	TGTGCCAGCAGCCAAGGTGCCTCCGGGACAGTCTATGGCTACACCTTC
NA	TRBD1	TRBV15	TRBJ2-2	CATSSPGTGGAGELFF	TGTGCCACCAGCAGCCCGGGGACAGGAGGTGCCGGGGAGCTGTTTTTT
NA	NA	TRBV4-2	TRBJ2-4	CASSPIGGTQYF	TGTGCCAGCAGCCCTATAGGGGGAACTCAGTACTTC
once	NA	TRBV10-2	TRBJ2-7	CASSETAGVGEQYF	TGCGCCAGCAGTGAAACGGCAGGGGTGGGCGAGCAGTACTTC
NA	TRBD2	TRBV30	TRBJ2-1	CAWGLAGGSEQFF	TGTGCCTGGGGGTTAGCGGGGGGCTCTGAGCAGTTCTTC
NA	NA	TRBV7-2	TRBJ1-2	CASSRVYYGYTF	TGTGCCAGCAGCCGCGTGTACTATGGCTACACCTTC
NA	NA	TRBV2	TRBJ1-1	CASISPTTETAFF	TGTGCCAGCATAAGCCCTACTACGGAAACGGCTTTCTTT
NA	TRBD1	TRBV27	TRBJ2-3	CASSPTLTGESGTDTQYF	TGTGCCAGCAGTCCAACCCTCACAGGGGAGTCGGGCACAGATACGCAGTATTTT
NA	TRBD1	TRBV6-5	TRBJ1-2	CASSYVAGGGHYGYTF	TGTGCCAGCAGTTACGTCGCAGGGGGAGGTCACTATGGCTACACCTTC
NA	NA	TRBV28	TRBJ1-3	CASRQSWGNTIYF	TGTGCCAGCAGACAGTCATGGGGAAACACCATATATTTT
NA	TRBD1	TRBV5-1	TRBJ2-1	CASSFPGQGLNNEQFF	TGCGCCAGCAGCTTTCCGGGACAGGGGCTAAACAATGAGCAGTTCTTC
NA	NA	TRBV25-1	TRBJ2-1	CASRTPLGGNEQFF	TGTGCCAGCAGGACCCCCCTAGGAGGCAATGAGCAGTTCTTC
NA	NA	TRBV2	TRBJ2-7	CASGQVYEQYF	TGTGCCAGCGGTCAAGTATACGAGCAGTACTTC
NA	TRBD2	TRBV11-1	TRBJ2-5	CASSPRLSGGAGETQYF	TGTGCCAGCAGCCCCCGTCTAAGCGGGGGGGCCGGAGAGACCCAGTACTTC
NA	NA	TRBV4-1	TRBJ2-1	CASSEPPGKRSSYNEQFF	TGCGCCAGCAGCGAACCCCCCGGAAAGCGGAGCTCCTACAATGAGCAGTTCTTC
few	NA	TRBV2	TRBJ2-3	CASSGPGETATDTQYF	TGTGCCAGCAGTGGCCCCGGGGAGACCGCCACAGATACGCAGTATTTT
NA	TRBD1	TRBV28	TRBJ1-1	CASSFYRDRVVKRKNTEAFF	TGTGCCAGCAGTTTCTACCGGGACAGGGTTGTTAAGCGCAAGAACACTGAAGCTTTCTTT
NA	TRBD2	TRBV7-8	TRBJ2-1	CASSLAMRGSSYNEQFF	TGTGCCAGCAGCTTAGCGATGCGGGGGAGCTCCTACAATGAGCAGTTCTTC
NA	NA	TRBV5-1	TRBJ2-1	CASSGRRGNYNEQFF	TGCGCCAGCAGCGGCCGACGGGGGAACTACAATGAGCAGTTCTTC
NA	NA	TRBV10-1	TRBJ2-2	CATRQSNTGELFF	TGCGCCACCAGACAGTCGAACACCGGGGAGCTGTTTTTT
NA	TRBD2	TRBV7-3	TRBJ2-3	CASSLGLGTDTQYF	TGTGCCAGCAGCTTGGGACTAGGAACAGATACGCAGTATTTT
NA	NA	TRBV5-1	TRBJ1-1	CASSLWGDSFTEAFF	TGCGCCAGCAGCTTGTGGGGGGATTCGTTCACTGAAGCTTTCTTT
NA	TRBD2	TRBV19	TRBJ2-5	CASSIEGGETQYF	TGTGCCAGTAGTATAGAGGGAGGGGAGACCCAGTACTTC
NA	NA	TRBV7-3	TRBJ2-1	CASSLTPVTSEQFF	TGTGCCAGCAGCCTCACCCCGGTTACGAGTGAGCAGTTCTTC
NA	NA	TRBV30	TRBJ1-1	CAWSHLTGKNTEAFF	TGTGCCTGGAGCCATCTTACAGGGAAGAACACTGAAGCTTTCTTT
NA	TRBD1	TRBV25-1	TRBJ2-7	CATTTGAYEQYF	TGTGCCACAACGACAGGGGCCTACGAGCAGTACTTC
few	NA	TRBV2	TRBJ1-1	CASSEIRENTEAFF	TGTGCCAGCAGTGAAATCCGGGAGAACACTGAAGCTTTCTTT
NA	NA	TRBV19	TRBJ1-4	CASSSGLGAGDEKLFF	TGTGCCAGTAGCTCAGGACTCGGTGCAGGGGATGAAAAACTGTTTTTT
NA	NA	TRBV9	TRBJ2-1	CASSDSGTWYNEQFF	TGTGCCAGCAGCGACTCCGGGACATGGTACAATGAGCAGTTCTTC
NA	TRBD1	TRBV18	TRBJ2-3	CASSGPGQGITDTQYF	TGTGCCAGCTCAGGACCGGGACAGGGGATCACAGATACGCAGTATTTT
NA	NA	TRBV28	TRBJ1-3	CASRLAGNTIYF	TGTGCCAGCAGGCTCGCGGGAAACACCATATATTTT
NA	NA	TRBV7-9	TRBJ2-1	CASSRSGSGYNEQFF	TGTGCCAGCAGCCGCTCGGGGAGCGGGTACAATGAGCAGTTCTTC
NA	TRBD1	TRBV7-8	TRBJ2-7	CASSLESADDRVQQEQYF	TGTGCCAGCAGCTTAGAATCGGCGGATGACAGGGTTCAGCAAGAGCAGTACTTC